This TCR beta chain was observed in a study of shared clonotypes between healthy human individuals. The study, taken as a whole, reports: Rarefaction showed that sequencing of sorted subsets was incomplete (despite large depth). Memory subsets generally showed smaller estimated richness than naive subsets did.

As for this clone: The antigen remains unidentified.

Sequencing was performed with immunoSEQ multiplex PCR; in TCRdb, only in-frame clones are kept and a portion is missing. The sample shows some 550,000 clones, more than 95% of them seen only once. The CDR3 sequence is 16 residues long. This sequence was found in a woman aged 25 to 39 in good health. J is TRBJ2-1 and V is TRBV7-5; TRBD2 was called by the table and not checked on the DNA. TRBV7-5 is a pseudogene segment. Sequencing was carried out using naive CD4+ T cells sorted from blood. Subset described: CD45RA+ positively selected. The CDR3 loop reads CASSWEGTSGRNEQFF. The CDR3 region has the DNA TGTGCCAGCAGCTGGGAGGGGACTAGCGGGAGAAATGAGCAGTTCTTC.